The rows below give T cell receptor beta chains drawn from one sample of a study of Graves' ophthalmopathy and Graves' hyperthyroidism. TCRdb recomputed calls from the multiplex PCR reads with MiXCR, one row per CDR3 protein. The sample includes 450,000 to 600,000 distinct CDR3 sequences, under 45% of them seen just once. Material: peripheral blood or thyroid tissue (not recorded which). These receptors were obtained from an adult man with Graves' hyperthyroidism. Each CDR3 is given with its conserved first and last residue. A D gene is named only where the DNA matches it firmly. Clone size is shown for a subset of rows, as once, few, many or a class of expanded clone.

TRBV2	.	.	TRBJ1-1	CASSGSGPLPTEANEAFF	TGTGCCAGCAGTGGTTCAGGGCCCTTGCCGACAGAAGCGAATGAAGCTTTCTTT
TRBV27	.	TRBD1	TRBJ1-3	CASRRTGGLGDTIYF	TGTGCCAGCCGTAGGACAGGGGGCCTAGGAGACACCATATATTTT
TRBV10-3	.	TRBD1	TRBJ2-7	CATGQANYVQYF	TGTGCCACGGGACAGGCCAACTACGTGCAGTACTTC
TRBV12-3/TRBV12-4	few	.	TRBJ1-2	CASSLAGLLAGYTF	TGTGCCAGCAGTTTAGCGGGCCTCTTAGCGGGCTACACCTTC
TRBV20-1	.	TRBD2	TRBJ2-5	CSASVASGIEETQYF	TGCAGTGCTAGCGTCGCTAGCGGAATCGAAGAGACCCAGTACTTC
TRBV27	once	TRBD1	TRBJ1-1	CASSLGGQGRAFF	TGTGCCAGCAGCCTTGGAGGACAGGGGCGGGCTTTCTTT
TRBV10-3	many	TRBD1	TRBJ1-2	CAISETGQVTNYGYTF	TGTGCCATCAGTGAGACGGGACAGGTGACTAACTATGGCTACACCTTC
TRBV11-2	many	.	TRBJ2-7	CASSKASGHRREQYF	TGTGCCAGCAGCAAAGCCTCGGGACACCGCCGCGAGCAGTACTTC
TRBV11-2	.	.	TRBJ2-2	CASSLIIGGTGELFF	TGTGCCAGCAGCCTCATAATCGGAGGCACCGGGGAGCTGTTTTTT
TRBV2	.	TRBD1	TRBJ1-6	CASSTLVGTDNSLLHF	TGTGCCAGCAGTACTCTTGTTGGGACAGATAATTCACTCCTCCACTTT
TRBV29-1	many	.	TRBJ1-1	CSVEYTGSPEAFF	TGCAGCGTTGAGTATACAGGTTCGCCTGAAGCTTTCTTT
TRBV27	.	.	TRBJ1-2	CASKSSQLLNYGYTF	TGTGCCAGCAAGTCCTCCCAGCTATTAAACTATGGCTACACCTTC
TRBV12-3/TRBV12-4	.	.	TRBJ1-5	CASSLGAVSNQPQHF	TGTGCCAGCAGTTTAGGGGCGGTTAGCAATCAGCCCCAGCATTTT
TRBV15	.	.	TRBJ2-7	CATSRDESGGRSYEQYF	TGTGCCACCAGCAGAGACGAGTCTGGGGGCCGCTCCTACGAGCAGTACTTC
TRBV5-6	.	.	TRBJ2-6	CASSFDRANVLTF	TGTGCCAGCAGCTTCGACAGGGCCAACGTCCTGACTTTC
TRBV7-9	.	.	TRBJ2-3	CASSHPSGIGSTDTQYF	TGTGCCAGCAGCCATCCTTCAGGGATTGGAAGCACAGATACGCAGTATTTT
TRBV27	.	.	TRBJ1-2	CASGSYPSRRLDGYTF	TGTGCCAGCGGGTCTTACCCCTCGAGGAGGTTGGATGGCTACACCTTC
TRBV5-5	many	TRBD1	TRBJ1-5	CASSPWGTGGNQPQHF	TGTGCCAGCAGCCCCTGGGGGACAGGGGGCAATCAGCCCCAGCATTTT
TRBV7-2	.	.	TRBJ1-5	CASSYTGFETQHF	TGTGCCAGCAGCTATACAGGGTTCGAGACCCAGCATTTT
TRBV29-1	many	TRBD1	TRBJ1-2	CSTGQGPGGYTF	TGCAGCACCGGACAGGGCCCCGGTGGGTACACCTTC
TRBV7-9	many	TRBD1	TRBJ1-1	CASSTPGTGDTEAFF	TGTGCCAGCAGCACCCCCGGGACAGGGGACACTGAAGCTTTCTTT
TRBV15	.	.	TRBJ2-7	CATSMSLQGLYEQYF	TGTGCCACCAGCATGTCCTTACAGGGCTTATACGAGCAGTACTTC
TRBV25-1	.	.	TRBJ1-2	CASSENHSNYGYTF	TGTGCCAGCAGTGAAAACCACAGTAACTATGGCTACACCTTC
TRBV2	many	.	TRBJ2-1	CASSGPGSYNEQFF	TGTGCCAGCAGTGGTCCCGGCTCCTACAATGAGCAGTTCTTC
TRBV10-3	few	TRBD2	TRBJ2-1	CAISEKEASGGAEQFF	TGTGCCATCAGTGAAAAGGAAGCTAGCGGGGGGGCTGAGCAGTTCTTC
TRBV9	many	TRBD2	TRBJ2-5	CASSLSSGRVQETQYF	TGTGCCAGCAGCCTCTCTAGCGGGAGGGTACAAGAGACCCAGTACTTC
TRBV5-8	many	.	TRBJ2-2	CASSTDQNTGELFF	TGTGCCAGCAGCACGGACCAGAACACCGGGGAGCTGTTTTTT
TRBV25-1	few	.	TRBJ2-3	CASSEFPQYF	TGTGCCAGCAGTGAATTCCCGCAGTATTTT
TRBV7-8	many	.	TRBJ2-5	CASSRGRTAETQYF	TGTGCCAGCAGCCGGGGACGCACGGCGGAGACCCAGTACTTC
TRBV19	many	.	TRBJ1-5	CASTFRGDNQPQHF	TGTGCCAGTACCTTTCGAGGGGATAATCAGCCCCAGCATTTT
TRBV29-1	many	.	TRBJ1-2	CSVEKGPPGYTF	TGCAGCGTGGAAAAGGGGCCGCCCGGCTACACCTTC
TRBV4-3	.	.	TRBJ1-1	CASSLYRETNTEAFF	TGCGCCAGCAGCCTATACAGGGAGACGAACACTGAAGCTTTCTTT
TRBV20-1	.	.	TRBJ1-2	CSGAEGGANYGYTF	TGCAGTGGGGCTGAGGGCGGGGCTAACTATGGCTACACCTTC
TRBV7-9	many	.	TRBJ2-5	CASSPSVSDRETQYF	TGTGCCAGCAGTCCTTCGGTCAGCGATCGGGAGACCCAGTACTTC
TRBV5-8	many	.	TRBJ2-5	CASSLQGTTKTQYF	TGTGCCAGCAGCTTGCAGGGGACAACGAAGACCCAGTACTTC
TRBV19	.	TRBD1	TRBJ1-1	CTSSIEDRGWDTEAFF	TGTACCAGTAGTATAGAGGACAGGGGATGGGACACTGAAGCTTTCTTT
TRBV2	many	.	TRBJ2-2	CASSGTGPTNTGELFF	TGTGCCAGCAGTGGTACGGGGCCGACGAACACCGGGGAGCTGTTTTTT
TRBV20-1	many	.	TRBJ2-5	CSARRAGAETQYF	TGCAGTGCCAGGAGGGCCGGGGCGGAGACCCAGTACTTC
TRBV29-1	once	.	TRBJ1-5	CSVDGGHPQHF	TGCAGCGTTGATGGAGGCCATCCCCAGCATTTT
TRBV12-3/TRBV12-4	few	TRBD1	TRBJ1-5	CASSRQGHNQPQHF	TGTGCCAGCAGTAGACAGGGCCACAATCAGCCCCAGCATTTT
TRBV19	.	TRBD2	TRBJ2-1	CASRTSGRRDGQFF	TGTGCCAGTAGAACTAGCGGGAGACGAGATGGGCAGTTCTTC
TRBV20-1	.	.	TRBJ2-5	CSASKTGPQETQYF	TGCAGTGCTTCCAAAACAGGGCCCCAAGAGACCCAGTACTTC
TRBV29-1	many	.	TRBJ2-5	CSVSEGTYQETQYF	TGCAGCGTTTCGGAGGGGACGTACCAAGAGACCCAGTACTTC
TRBV7-3	few	TRBD1	TRBJ2-5	CASSFRDRRQETQYF	TGTGCCAGCAGCTTCCGGGACAGGCGTCAAGAGACCCAGTACTTC
TRBV5-6	.	TRBD1	TRBJ2-5	CASSWGGQGAETQYF	TGTGCCAGCAGTTGGGGCGGACAGGGGGCAGAGACCCAGTACTTC
TRBV6-1	few	TRBD1	TRBJ2-5	CASSALGQGQETQYF	TGTGCCAGCAGTGCGTTGGGACAGGGTCAAGAGACCCAGTACTTC
TRBV12-3/TRBV12-4	many	TRBD2	TRBJ2-7	CASSLSGGSLYEQYF	TGTGCCAGCAGCCTTAGCGGGGGGTCCCTTTACGAGCAGTACTTC
TRBV7-3	.	.	TRBJ1-3	CASSYPSGGDTIYF	TGTGCCAGCAGCTACCCTAGCGGGGGAGACACCATATATTTT
TRBV6-5	.	TRBD2	TRBJ2-2	CASRRLAAAGELFF	TGTGCCAGCAGGCGACTAGCGGCAGCCGGGGAGCTGTTTTTT
TRBV5-1	many	.	TRBJ1-1	CASSLDGRGGTEAFF	TGCGCCAGCAGCTTGGACGGGAGAGGGGGAACTGAAGCTTTCTTT
TRBV7-9	.	.	TRBJ2-3	CASSRGRESDTQYF	TGTGCCAGCAGCCGGGGCAGGGAGTCAGATACGCAGTATTTT
TRBV29-1	many	TRBD1	TRBJ2-5	CSVEVSGTGKGETQYF	TGCAGCGTTGAAGTATCCGGGACAGGGAAGGGTGAGACCCAGTACTTC
TRBV20-1	many	.	TRBJ1-1	CSAHDNRLTEAFF	TGCAGTGCTCATGACAACCGACTCACTGAAGCTTTCTTT